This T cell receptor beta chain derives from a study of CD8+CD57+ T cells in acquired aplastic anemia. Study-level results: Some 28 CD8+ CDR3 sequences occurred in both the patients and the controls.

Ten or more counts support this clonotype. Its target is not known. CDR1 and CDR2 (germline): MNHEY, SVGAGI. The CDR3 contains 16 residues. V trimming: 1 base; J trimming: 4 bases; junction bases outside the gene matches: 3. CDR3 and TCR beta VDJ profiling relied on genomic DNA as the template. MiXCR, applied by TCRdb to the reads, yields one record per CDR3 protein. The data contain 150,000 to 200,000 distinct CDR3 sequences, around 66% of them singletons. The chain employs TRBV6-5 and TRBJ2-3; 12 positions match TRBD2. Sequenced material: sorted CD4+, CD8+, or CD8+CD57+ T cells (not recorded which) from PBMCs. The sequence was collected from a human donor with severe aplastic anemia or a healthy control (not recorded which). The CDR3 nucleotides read TGTGCCAGCAGTTACTTGCTAGCGGGGGGGCCAGATACGCAGTATTTT. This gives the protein CASSYLLAGGPDTQYF.